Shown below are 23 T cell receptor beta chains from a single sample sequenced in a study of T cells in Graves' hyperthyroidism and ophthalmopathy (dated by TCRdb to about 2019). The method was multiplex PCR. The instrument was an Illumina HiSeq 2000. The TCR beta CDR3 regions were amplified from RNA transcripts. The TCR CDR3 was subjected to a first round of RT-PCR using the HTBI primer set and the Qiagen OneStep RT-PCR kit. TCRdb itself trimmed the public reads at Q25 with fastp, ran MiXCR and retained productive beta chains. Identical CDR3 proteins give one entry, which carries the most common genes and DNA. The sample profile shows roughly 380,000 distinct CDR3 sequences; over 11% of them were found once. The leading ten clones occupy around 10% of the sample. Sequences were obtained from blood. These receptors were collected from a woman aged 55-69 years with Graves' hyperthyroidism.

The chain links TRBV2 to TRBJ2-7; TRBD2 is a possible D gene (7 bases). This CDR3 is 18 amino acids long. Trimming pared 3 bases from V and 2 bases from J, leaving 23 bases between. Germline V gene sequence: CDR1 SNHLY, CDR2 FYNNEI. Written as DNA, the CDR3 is TGTGCCAGCAGTGAGATAGGGACTACAGGGATGGGGACCTACGAGCAGTACTTC. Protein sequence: CASSEIGTTGMGTYEQYF.

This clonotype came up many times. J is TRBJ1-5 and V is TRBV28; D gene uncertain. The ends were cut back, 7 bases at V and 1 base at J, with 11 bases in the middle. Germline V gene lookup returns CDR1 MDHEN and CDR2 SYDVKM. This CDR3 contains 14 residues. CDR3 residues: CASTGRFSNQPQHF. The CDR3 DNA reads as TGTGCCAGCACAGGCCGATTCAGCAATCAGCCCCAGCATTTT. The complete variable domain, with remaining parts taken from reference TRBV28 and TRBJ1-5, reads DVKVTQSSRYLVKRTGEKVFLECVQDMDHENMFWYRQDPGLGLRLIYFSYDVKMKEKGDIPEGYSVSREKKERFSLILESASTNQTSMYLCASTGRFSNQPQHFGDGTRLSIL.

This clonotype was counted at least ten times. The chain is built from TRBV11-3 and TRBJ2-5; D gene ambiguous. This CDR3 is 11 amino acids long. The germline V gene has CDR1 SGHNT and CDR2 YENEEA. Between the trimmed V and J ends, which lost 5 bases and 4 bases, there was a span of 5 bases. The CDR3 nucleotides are TGTGCCAGCAGCAGAATAGAGACCCAGTACTTC. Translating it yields CASSRIETQYF.

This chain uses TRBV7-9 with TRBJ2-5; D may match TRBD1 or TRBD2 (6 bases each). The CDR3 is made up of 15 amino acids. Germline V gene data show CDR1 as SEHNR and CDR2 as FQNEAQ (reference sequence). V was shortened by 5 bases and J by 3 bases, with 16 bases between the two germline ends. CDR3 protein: CASSPGAGVKETQYF. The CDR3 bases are TGTGCCAGCAGCCCGGGGGCTGGGGTAAAAGAGACCCAGTACTTC.

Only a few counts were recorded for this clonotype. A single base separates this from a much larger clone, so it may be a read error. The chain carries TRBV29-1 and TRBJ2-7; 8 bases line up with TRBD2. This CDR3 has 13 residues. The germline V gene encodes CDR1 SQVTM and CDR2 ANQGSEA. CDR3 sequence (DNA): TGCAGCGCGGGGGGGCGGGAAGTCTACGAGCAGTGCTTC. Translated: CSAGGREVYEQCF.

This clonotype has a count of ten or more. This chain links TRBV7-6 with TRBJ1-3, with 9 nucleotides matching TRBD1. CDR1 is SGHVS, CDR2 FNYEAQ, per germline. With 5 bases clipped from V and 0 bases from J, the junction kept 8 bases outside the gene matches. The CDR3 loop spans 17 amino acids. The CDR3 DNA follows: TGTGCCAGCAGCCAGCGGACAGGGGTTGCCTCTGGAAACACCATATATTTT. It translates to CASSQRTGVASGNTIYF.

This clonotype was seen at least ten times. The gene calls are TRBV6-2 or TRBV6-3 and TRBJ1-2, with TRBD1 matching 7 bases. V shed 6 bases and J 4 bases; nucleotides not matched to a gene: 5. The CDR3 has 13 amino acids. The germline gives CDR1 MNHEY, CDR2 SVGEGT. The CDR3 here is CASSKGGSYGYTF. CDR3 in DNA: TGTGCCAGCAGCAAAGGGGGCTCCTATGGCTACACCTTC.

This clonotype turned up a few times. CDR3 sequence: CSAPTGTGVGIQYF. The DNA of the CDR3 is TGCAGTGCTCCCACCGGGACAGGGGTGGGCATTCAGTACTTC. This rearrangement joins TRBV20-1 to TRBJ2-4, with 10 bases lining up with TRBD1. This CDR3 comprises 14 residues. CDR1 is DFQATT, CDR2 SNEGSKA, per germline (reference sequence). V shed 5 bases and J 9 bases; nucleotides not matched to a gene: 10.

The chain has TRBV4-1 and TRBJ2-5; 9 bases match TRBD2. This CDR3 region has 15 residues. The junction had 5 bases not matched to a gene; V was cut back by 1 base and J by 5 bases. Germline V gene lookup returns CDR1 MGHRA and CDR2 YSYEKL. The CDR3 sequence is CASSQGSSGTETQYF. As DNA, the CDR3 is TGCGCCAGCAGCCAAGGTTCTAGCGGGACCGAGACCCAGTACTTC.

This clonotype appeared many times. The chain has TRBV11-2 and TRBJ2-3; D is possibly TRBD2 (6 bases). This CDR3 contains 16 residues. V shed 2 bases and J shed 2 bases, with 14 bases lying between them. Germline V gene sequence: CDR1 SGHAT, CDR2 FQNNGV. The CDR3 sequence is CASSLTRRGPTDTQYF. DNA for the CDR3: TGTGCCAGCAGCTTAACTCGGAGGGGACCCACAGATACGCAGTATTTT.

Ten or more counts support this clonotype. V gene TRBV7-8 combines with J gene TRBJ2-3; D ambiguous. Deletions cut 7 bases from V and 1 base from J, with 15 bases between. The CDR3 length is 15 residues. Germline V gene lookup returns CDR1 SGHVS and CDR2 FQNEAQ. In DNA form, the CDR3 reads TGTGCCAGCATCCCGAACACGGTGGGCACAGATACGCAGTATTTT. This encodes CASIPNTVGTDTQYF. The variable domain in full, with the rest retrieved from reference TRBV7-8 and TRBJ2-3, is GAGVSQSPRYKVAKRGQDVALRCDPISGHVSLFWYQQALGQGPEFLTYFQNEAQLDKSGLPSDRFFAERPEGSVSTLKIQRTQQEDSAVYLCASIPNTVGTDTQYFGPGTRLTVL.

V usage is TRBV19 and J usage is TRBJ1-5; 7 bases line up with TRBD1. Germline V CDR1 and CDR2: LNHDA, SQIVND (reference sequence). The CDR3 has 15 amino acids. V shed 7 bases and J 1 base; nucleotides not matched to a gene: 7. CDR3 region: CASTRTGASNQPQHF. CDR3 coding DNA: TGTGCCAGTACTCGGACAGGCGCAAGCAATCAGCCCCAGCATTTT.

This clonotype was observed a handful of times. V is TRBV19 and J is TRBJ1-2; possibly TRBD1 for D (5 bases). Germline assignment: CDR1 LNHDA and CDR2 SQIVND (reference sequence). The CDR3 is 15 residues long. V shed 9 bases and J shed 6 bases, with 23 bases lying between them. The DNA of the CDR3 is TGTGCCAGCTGGGGTCTTGGGGACCAATCTAATGGCTACACCTTC. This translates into CASWGLGDQSNGYTF.

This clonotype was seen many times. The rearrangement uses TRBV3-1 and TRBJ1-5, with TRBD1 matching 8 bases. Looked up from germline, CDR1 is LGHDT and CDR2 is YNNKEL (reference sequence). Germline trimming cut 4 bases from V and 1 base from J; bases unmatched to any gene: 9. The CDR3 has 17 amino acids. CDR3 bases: TGTGCCAGCAGCCCTAACAGGGGGATTTGGAGCAATCAGCCCCAGCATTTT. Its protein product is CASSPNRGIWSNQPQHF.

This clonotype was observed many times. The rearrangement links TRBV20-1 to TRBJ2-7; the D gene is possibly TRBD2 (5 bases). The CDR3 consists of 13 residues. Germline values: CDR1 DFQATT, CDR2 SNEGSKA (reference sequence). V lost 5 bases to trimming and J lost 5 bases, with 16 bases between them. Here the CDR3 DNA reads TGCAGTGCTGTCCGGTCCGGACTCAACGAGCAGTACTTC. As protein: CSAVRSGLNEQYF.

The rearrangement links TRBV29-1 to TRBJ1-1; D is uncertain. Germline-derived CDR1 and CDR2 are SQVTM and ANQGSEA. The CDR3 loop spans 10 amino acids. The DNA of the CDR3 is TGCAACGTAGCGGAGACCGAAGCTTTCTTT. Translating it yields CNVAETEAFF.

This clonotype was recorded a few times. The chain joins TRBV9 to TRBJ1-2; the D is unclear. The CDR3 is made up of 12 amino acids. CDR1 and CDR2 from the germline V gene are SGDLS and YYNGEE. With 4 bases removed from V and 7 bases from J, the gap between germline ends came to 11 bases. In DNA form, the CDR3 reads TGTGCCAGCAGCACCTGGACTTTTGGCTACACCTTC. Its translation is CASSTWTFGYTF.

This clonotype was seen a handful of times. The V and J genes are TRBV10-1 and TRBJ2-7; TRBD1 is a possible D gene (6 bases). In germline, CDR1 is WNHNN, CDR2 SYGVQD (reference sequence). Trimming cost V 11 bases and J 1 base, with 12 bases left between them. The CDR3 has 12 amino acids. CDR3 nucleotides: TGCGCCGGCACAGGGAAATCCTACGAGCAGTACTTC. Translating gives CAGTGKSYEQYF.

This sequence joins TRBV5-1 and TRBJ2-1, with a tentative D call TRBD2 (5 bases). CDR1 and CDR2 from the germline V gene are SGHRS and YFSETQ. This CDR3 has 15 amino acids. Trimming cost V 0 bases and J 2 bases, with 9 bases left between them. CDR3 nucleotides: TGCGCCAGCAGCTTGGGACTATCCACCTACAATGAGCAGTTCTTC. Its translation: CASSLGLSTYNEQFF.

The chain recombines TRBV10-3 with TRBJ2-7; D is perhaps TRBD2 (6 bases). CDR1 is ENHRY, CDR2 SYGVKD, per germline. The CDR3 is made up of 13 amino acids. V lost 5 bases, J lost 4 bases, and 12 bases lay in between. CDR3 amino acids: CAISTSTNYEQYF. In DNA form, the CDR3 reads TGTGCCATCAGTACTAGCACCAATTACGAGCAGTACTTC.

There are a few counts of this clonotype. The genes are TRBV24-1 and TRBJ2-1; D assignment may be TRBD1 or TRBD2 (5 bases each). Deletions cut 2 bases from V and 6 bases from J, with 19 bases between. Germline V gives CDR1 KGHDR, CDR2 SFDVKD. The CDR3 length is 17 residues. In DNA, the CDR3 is TGTGCCACCAGTGATTCCGCGGCGGGCAGGGCTTGCAATGAGCAGTTCTTC. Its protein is CATSDSAAGRACNEQFF.

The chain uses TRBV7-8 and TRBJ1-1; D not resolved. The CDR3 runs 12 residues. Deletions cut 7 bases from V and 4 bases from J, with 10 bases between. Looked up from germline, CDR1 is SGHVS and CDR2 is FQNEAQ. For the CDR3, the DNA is TGTGCCAGCACCCCCGGTGGCACTGAAGCTTTCTTT. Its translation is CASTPGGTEAFF.

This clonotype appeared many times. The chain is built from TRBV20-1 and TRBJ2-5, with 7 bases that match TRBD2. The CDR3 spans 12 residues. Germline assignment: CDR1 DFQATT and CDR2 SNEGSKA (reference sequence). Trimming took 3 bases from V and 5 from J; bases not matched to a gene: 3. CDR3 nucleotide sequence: TGCAGTGCTAGTGCGGGAGACGAGACCCAGTACTTC. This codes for CSASAGDETQYF.